This TCR beta chain was observed in a study of T cell repertoires in cytomegalovirus infection. At the level of the study: Public TCR beta signatures marked donors with CMV infection and the matching HLA.

Worth noting for this clonotype: Its matching antigen is unknown.

The J segment lost 6 bases and the V segment lost 4 bases, leaving 6 bases of the junction unmatched. The CDR3 sequence is 14 residues long. Germline lookup yields CDR1 LGHDT and CDR2 YNNKEL (reference sequence). MiXCR, run by TCRdb on the reads, gives a single entry per CDR3 protein. The data hold some 120,000 distinct CDR3 sequences, with 9.5% to 13% observed a single time. Source material: PBMCs, sequenced either directly or after in vitro stimulation (not recorded which). This chain joins TRBV3-1 and TRBJ2-7; TRBD1 agrees at 10 bases. The receptor comes from a human donor in good health (CMV status not recorded). Some clones in this sample may be carry-over from other donors' samples. This CDR3 is CASSLHGTGAEQYF. CDR3 nucleotides: TGTGCCAGCAGCCTCCACGGGACAGGGGCCGAGCAGTACTTC.